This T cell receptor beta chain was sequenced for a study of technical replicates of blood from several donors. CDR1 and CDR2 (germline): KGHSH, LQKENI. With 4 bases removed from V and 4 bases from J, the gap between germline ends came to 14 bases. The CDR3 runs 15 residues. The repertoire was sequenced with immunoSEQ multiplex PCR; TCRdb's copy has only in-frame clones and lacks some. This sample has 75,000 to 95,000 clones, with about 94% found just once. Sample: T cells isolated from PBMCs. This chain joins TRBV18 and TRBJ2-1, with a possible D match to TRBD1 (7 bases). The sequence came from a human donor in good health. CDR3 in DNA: TGTGCCAGCTCACTCTCAGGGGGGCCATACAATGAGCAGTTCTTC. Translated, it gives CASSLSGGPYNEQFF.